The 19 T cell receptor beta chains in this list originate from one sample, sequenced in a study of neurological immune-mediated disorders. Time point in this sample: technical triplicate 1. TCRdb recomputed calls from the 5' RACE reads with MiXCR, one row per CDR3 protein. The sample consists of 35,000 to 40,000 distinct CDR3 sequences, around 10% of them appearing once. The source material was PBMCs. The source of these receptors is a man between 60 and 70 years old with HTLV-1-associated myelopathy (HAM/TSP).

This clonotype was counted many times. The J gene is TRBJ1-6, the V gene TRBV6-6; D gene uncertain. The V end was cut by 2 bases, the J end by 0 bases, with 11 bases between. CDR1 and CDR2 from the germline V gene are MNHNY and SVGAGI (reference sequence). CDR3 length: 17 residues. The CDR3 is CASSYGSRSSYNSPLHF. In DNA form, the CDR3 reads TGTGCCAGCAGTTACGGGTCAAGGAGCTCCTATAATTCACCCCTCCACTTT.

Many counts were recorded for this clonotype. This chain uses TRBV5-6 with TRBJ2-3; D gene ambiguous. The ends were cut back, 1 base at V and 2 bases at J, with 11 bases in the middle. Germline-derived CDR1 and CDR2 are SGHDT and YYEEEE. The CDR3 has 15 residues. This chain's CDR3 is CASSLMAVYTDTQYF. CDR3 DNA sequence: TGTGCCAGCAGCTTGATGGCGGTTTACACAGATACGCAGTATTTT. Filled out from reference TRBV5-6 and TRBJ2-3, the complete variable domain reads DAGVTQSPTHLIKTRGQQVTLRCSPKSGHDTVSWYQQALGQGPQFIFQYYEEEERQRGNFPDRFSGHQFPNYSSELNVNALLLGDSALYLCASSLMAVYTDTQYFGPGTRLTVL.

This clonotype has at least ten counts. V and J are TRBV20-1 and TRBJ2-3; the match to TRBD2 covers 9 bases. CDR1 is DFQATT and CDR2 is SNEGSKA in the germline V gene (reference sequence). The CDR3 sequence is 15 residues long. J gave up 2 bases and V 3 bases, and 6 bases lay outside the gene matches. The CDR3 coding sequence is TGCAGTGCTAGTGGTAGCGGGGGTCACACAGATACGCAGTATTTT. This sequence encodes CSASGSGGHTDTQYF.

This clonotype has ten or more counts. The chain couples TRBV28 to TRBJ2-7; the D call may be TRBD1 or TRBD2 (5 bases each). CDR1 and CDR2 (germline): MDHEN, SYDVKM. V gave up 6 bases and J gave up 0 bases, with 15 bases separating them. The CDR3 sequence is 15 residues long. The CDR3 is CASSKTGTHSYEQYF. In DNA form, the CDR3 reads TGTGCCAGCAGCAAAACCGGGACCCACTCCTACGAGCAGTACTTC.

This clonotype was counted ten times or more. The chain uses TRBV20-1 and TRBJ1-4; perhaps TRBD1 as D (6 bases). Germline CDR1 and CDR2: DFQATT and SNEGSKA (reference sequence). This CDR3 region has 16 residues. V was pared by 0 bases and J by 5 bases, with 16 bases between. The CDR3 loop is CSARDQFSQGNEKLFF. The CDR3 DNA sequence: TGCAGTGCTAGAGATCAATTCTCTCAGGGGAATGAAAAACTGTTTTTT.

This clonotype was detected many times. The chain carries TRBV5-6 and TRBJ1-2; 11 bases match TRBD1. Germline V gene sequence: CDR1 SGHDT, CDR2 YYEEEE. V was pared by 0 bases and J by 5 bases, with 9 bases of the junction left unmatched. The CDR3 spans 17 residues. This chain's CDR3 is CASSLGERTGGKYGYTF. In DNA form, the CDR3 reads TGTGCCAGCAGCTTGGGTGAAAGGACAGGGGGCAAGTATGGCTACACCTTC.

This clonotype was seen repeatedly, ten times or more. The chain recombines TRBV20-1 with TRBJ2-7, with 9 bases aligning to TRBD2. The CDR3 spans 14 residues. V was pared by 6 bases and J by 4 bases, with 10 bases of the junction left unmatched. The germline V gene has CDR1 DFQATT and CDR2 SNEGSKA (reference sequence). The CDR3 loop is CSAAFAGGLYEQYF. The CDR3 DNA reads TGCAGTGCGGCCTTCGCGGGGGGGCTGTACGAGCAGTACTTC.

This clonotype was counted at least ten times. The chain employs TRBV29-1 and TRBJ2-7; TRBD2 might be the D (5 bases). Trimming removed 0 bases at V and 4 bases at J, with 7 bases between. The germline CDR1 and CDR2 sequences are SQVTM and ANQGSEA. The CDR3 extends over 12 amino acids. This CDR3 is CSVEDEGYEQYF. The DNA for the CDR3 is TGCAGCGTTGAAGATGAGGGTTACGAGCAGTACTTC.

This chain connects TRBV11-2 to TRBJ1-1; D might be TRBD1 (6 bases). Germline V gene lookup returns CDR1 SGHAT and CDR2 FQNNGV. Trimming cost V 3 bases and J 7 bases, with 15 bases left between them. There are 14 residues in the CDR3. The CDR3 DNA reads TGTGCCAGCAGCTTCCCCGGGGGCCCGGATGAAGCTTTCTTT. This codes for CASSFPGGPDEAFF.

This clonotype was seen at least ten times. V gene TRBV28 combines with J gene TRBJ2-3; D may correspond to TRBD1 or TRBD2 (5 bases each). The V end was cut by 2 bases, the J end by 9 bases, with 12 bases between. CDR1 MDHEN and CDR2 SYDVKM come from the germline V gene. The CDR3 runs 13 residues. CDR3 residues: CASSLERGRTQYF. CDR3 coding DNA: TGTGCCAGCAGTTTAGAGAGGGGACGAACGCAGTATTTT.

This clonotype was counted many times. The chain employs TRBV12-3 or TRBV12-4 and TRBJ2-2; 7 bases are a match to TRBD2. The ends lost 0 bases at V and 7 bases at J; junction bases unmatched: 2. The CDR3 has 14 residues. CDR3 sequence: CASSLAGGSGELFF. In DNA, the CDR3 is TGTGCCAGCAGTTTAGCTGGCGGGAGCGGGGAGCTGTTTTTT.

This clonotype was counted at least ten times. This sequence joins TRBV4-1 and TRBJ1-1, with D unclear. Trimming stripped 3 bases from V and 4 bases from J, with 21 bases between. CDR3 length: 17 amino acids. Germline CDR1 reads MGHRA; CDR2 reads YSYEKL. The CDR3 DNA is TGCGCCAGCAGCCACGCAATTGGTCGCAGTAAGGGCACTGAAGCTTTCTTT. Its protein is CASSHAIGRSKGTEAFF.

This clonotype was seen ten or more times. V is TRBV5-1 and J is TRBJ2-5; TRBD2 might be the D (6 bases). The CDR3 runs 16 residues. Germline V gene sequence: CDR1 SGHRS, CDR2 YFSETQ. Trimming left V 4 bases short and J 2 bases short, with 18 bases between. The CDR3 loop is CASSPGLRDSQETQYF. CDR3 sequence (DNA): TGCGCCAGCAGCCCCGGTCTTCGGGACTCTCAAGAGACCCAGTACTTC.

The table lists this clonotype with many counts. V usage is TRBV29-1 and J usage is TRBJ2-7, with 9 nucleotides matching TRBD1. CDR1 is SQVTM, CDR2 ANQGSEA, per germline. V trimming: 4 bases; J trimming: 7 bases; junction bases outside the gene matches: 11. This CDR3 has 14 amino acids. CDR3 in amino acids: CSVGDVQGAREQYF. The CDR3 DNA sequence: TGCAGCGTTGGAGACGTACAGGGGGCAAGAGAGCAGTACTTC.

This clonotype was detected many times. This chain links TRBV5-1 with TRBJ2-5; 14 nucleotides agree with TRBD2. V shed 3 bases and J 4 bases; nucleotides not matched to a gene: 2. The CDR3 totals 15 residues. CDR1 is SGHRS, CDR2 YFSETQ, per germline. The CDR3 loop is CASSSGTSGRETQYF. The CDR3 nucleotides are TGCGCCAGCAGCTCCGGGACTAGCGGGAGAGAGACCCAGTACTTC. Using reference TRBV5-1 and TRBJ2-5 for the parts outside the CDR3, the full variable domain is KAGVTQTPRYLIKTRGQQVTLSCSPISGHRSVSWYQQTPGQGLQFLFEYFSETQRNKGNFPGRFSGRQFSNSRSEMNVSTLELGDSALYLCASSSGTSGRETQYFGPGTRLLVL.

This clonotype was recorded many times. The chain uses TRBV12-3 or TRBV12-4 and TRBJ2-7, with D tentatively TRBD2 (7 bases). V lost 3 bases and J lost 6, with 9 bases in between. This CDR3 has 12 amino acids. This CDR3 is CASSLGGREQYF. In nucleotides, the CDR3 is TGTGCCAGCAGTTTGGGGGGGCGCGAGCAGTACTTC.

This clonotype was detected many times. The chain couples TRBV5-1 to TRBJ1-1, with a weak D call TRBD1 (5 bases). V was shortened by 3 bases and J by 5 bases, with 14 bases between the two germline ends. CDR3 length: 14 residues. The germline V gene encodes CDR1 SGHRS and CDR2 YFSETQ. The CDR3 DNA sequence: TGCGCCAGCAGCTACCGGGTTAAGGGGACTGAAGCTTTCTTT. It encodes CASSYRVKGTEAFF.

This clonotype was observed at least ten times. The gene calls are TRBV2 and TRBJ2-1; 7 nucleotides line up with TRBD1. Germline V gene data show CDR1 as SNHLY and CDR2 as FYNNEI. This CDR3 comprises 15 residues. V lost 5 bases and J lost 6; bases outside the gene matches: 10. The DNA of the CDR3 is TGTGCCAGCAGTCAAAGGAGACAGGGTGGCAATGAGCAGTTCTTC. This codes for CASSQRRQGGNEQFF. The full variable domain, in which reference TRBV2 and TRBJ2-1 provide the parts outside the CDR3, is EPEVTQTPSHQVTQMGQEVILRCVPISNHLYFYWYRQILGQKVEFLVSFYNNEISEKSEIFDDQFSVERPDGSNFTLKIRSTKLEDSAMYFCASSQRRQGGNEQFFGPGTRLTVL.

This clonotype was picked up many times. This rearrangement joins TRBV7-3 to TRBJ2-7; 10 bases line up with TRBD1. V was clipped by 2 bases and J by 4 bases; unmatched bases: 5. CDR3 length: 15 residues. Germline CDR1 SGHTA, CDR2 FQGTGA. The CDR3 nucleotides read TGTGCCAGCAGCTTAGACAGGGGGCGTGCGTACGAGCAGTACTTC. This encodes CASSLDRGRAYEQYF.